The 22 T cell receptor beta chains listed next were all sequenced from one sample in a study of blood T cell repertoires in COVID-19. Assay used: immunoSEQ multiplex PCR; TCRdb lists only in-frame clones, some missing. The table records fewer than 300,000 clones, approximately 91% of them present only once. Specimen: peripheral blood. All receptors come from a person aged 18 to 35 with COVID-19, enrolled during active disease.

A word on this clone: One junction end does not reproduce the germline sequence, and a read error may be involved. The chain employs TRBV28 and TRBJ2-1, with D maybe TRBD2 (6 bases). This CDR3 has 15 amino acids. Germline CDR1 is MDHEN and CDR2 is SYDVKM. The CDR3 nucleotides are TGTGCCAGCAGTCAGGAGAGACTAGTCTACGATGAGCAGTTCTTC. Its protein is CASSQERLVYDEQFF.

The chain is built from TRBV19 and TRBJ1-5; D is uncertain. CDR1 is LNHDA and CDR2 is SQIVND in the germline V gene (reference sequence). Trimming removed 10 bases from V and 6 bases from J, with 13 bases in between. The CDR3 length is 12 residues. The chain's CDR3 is CANHASGQPQHF. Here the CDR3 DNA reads TGTGCCAATCACGCCTCGGGTCAGCCCCAGCATTTT.

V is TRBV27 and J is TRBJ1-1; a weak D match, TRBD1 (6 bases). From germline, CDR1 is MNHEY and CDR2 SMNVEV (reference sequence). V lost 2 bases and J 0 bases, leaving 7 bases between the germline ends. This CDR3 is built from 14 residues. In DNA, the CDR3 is TGTGCCAGCAGTTTACAGGGGATGAACACTGAAGCTTTCTTT. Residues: CASSLQGMNTEAFF.

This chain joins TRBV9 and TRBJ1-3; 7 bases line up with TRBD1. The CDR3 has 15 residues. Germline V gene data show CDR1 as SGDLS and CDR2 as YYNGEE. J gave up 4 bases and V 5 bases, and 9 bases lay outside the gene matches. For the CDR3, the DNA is TGTGCCAGCAGTGCAACGACAGGGACGGGAAACACCATATATTTT. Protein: CASSATTGTGNTIYF.

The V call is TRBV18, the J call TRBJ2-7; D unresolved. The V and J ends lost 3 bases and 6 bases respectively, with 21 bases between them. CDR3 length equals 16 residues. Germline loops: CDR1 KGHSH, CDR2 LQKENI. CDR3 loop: CASSPEPRGTYSEQYF. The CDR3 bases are TGTGCCAGCTCACCCGAGCCCCGCGGAACTTACTCCGAGCAGTACTTC.

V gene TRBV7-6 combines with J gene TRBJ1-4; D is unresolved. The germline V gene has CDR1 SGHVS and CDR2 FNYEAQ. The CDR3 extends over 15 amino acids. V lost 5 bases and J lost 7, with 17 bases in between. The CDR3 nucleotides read TGTGCCAGCAGCCCCGTCCGGGAGAGGACTGAAAAACTGTTTTTT. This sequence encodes CASSPVRERTEKLFF.

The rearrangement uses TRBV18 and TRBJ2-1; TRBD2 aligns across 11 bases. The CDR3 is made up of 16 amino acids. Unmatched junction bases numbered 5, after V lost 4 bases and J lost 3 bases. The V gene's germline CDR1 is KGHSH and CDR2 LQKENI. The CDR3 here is CASSLTGTSGYNEQFF. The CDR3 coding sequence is TGTGCCAGCTCACTCACCGGGACTAGCGGCTACAATGAGCAGTTCTTC.

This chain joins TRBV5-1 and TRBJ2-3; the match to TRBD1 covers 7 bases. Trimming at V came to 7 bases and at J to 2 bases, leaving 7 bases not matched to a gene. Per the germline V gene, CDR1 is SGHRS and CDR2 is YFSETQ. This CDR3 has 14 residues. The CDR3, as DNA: TGCGCCAGCCGGGGCAGGGGGTCCACAGATACGCAGTATTTT. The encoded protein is CASRGRGSTDTQYF. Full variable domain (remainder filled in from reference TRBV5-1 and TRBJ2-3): KAGVTQTPRYLIKTRGQQVTLSCSPISGHRSVSWYQQTPGQGLQFLFEYFSETQRNKGNFPGRFSGRQFSNSRSEMNVSTLELGDSALYLCASRGRGSTDTQYFGPGTRLTVL.

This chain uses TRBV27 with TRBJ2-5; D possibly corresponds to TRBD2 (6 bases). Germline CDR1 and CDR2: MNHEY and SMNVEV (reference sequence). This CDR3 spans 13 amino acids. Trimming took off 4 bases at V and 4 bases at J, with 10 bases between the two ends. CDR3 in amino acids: CASSSGAVETQYF. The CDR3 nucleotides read TGTGCCAGCAGTTCGGGAGCCGTAGAGACCCAGTACTTC.

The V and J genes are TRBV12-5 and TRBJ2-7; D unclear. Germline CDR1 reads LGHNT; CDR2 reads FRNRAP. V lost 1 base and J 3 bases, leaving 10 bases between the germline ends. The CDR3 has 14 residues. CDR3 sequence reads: CASGLALLGYEQYF. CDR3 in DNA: TGTGCTAGTGGTTTGGCCCTTCTCGGCTACGAGCAGTACTTC.

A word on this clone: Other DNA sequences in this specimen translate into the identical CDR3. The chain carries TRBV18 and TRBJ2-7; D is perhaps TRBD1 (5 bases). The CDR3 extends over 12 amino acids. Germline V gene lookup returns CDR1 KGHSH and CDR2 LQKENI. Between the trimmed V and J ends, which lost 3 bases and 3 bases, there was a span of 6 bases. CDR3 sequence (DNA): TGTGCCAGCTCACCCGACAGCTACGAGCAGTACTTC. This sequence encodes CASSPDSYEQYF.

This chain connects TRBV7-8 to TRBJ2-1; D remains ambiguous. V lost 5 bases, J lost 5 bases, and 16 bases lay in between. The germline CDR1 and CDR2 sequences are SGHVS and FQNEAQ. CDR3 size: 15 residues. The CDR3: CASSPTDSRDNEQFF. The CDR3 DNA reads TGTGCCAGCAGCCCCACTGACTCACGGGACAATGAGCAGTTCTTC.

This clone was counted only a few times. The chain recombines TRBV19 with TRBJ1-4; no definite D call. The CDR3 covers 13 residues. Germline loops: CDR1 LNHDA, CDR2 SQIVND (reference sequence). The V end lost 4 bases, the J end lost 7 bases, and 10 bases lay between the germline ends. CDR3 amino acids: CASSTLGGEKLFF. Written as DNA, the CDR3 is TGTGCCAGTAGTACCCTTGGCGGTGAAAAACTGTTTTTT.

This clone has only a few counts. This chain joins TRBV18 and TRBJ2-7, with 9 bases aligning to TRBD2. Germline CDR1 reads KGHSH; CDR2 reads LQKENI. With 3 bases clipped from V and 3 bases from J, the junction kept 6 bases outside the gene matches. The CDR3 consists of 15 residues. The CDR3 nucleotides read TGTGCCAGCTCACCGGGACTAGCAACCGTCTACGAGCAGTACTTC. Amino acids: CASSPGLATVYEQYF.

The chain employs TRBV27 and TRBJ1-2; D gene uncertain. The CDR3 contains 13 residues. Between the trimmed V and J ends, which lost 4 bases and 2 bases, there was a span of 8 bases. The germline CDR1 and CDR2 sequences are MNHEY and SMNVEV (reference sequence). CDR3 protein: CASSSLVNYGYTF. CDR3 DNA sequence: TGTGCCAGCAGTTCGTTAGTAAACTATGGCTACACCTTC.

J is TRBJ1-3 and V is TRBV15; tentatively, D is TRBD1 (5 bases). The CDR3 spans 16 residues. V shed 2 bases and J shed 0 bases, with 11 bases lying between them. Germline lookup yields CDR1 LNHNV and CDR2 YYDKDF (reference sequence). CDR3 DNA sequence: TGTGCCACCAGCAGACCAACAGGTTACTCTGGAAACACCATATATTTT. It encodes CATSRPTGYSGNTIYF. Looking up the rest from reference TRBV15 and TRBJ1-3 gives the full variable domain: DAMVIQNPRYQVTQFGKPVTLSCSQTLNHNVMYWYQQKSSQAPKLLFHYYDKDFNNEADTPDNFQSRRPNTSFCFLDIRSPGLGDTAMYLCATSRPTGYSGNTIYFGEGSWLTVV.

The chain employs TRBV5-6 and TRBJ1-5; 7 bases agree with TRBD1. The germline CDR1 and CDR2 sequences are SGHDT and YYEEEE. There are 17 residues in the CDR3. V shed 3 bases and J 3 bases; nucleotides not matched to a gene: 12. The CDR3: CASSSLFDRANNQPQHF. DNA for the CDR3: TGTGCCAGCAGCTCCCTTTTTGACAGGGCCAACAATCAGCCCCAGCATTTT.

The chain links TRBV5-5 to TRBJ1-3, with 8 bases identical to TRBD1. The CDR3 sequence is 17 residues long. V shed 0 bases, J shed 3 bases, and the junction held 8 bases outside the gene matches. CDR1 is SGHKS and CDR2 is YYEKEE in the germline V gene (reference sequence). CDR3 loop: CASSLVWTGMFGNTIYF. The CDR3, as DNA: TGTGCCAGCAGCTTGGTGTGGACAGGGATGTTTGGAAACACCATATATTTT.

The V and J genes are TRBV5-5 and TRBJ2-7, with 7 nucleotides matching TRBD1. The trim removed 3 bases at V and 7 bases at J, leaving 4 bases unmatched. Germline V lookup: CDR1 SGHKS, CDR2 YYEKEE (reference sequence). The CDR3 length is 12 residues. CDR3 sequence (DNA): TGTGCCAGCAGCTATACAGGGGAAGAGCAGTACTTC. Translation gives CASSYTGEEQYF.

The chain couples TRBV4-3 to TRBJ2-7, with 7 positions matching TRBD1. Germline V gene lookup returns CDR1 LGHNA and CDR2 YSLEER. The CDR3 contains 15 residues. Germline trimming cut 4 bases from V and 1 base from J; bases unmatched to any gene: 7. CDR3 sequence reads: CASSRTGEESYEQYF. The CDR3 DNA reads TGCGCCAGCAGCCGTACAGGGGAAGAATCCTACGAGCAGTACTTC.

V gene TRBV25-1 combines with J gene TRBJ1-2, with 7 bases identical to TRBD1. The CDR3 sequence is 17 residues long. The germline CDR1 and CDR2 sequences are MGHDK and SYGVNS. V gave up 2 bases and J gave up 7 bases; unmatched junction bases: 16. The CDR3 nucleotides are TGTGCCAGCAGTGAAGTCCTTCTCGGGCAGGGGGATAGTGGCTACACCTTC. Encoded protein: CASSEVLLGQGDSGYTF.

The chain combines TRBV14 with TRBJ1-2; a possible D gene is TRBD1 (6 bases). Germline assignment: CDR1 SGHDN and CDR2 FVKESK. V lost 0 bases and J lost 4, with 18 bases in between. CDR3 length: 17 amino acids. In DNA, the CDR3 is TGTGCCAGCAGCCAAGACGACAGGTTAAGCTGGGTCTATGGCTACACCTTC. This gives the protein CASSQDDRLSWVYGYTF.